This TCR beta chain was sequenced during a study of glioma-infiltrating T cells. For the study at large: Blood libraries targeted roughly 4.5- to 10-fold coverage of 900,000 to 1,000,000 T cells.

This clonotype showed up just a few times. What it binds is unknown. Notes on the study in general: Very few CDR3 sequences were shared between tissue and blood. Patients with low tissue-blood divergence carried a signature set of shared blood CDR3 motifs.

TCR alpha and beta CDR3 regions were amplified from RNA using iRepertoire nested multiplex PCR. TCRdb reanalysed the multiplex PCR reads using MiXCR and keeps one entry per CDR3 protein. Among about 410,000 distinct CDR3 sequences listed, 41% were seen once. Sequenced sample: glioma tissue, nonneoplastic brain tissue, or PBMCs (not recorded which). This receptor was obtained from a human donor with low-grade glioma or glioblastoma, undergoing nonglioma brain surgery, or in good health (not recorded which).

The CDR3 here is CASSFRGDEQYF. The CDR3, as DNA: TGTGCCAGCAGTTTTAGGGGAGACGAGCAGTACTTC. The chain joins TRBV28 to TRBJ2-7, with D perhaps given as TRBD1 or TRBD2 (5 bases each). The CDR3 has 12 residues. Trimming pared 3 bases from V and 5 bases from J, leaving 8 bases between. Germline V gives CDR1 MDHEN, CDR2 SYDVKM.